The next 16 T cell receptor beta chains were all read from a single sample in a study of regulatory T cells in long-lasting Graves disease. The sample's time point: newly diagnosed GD, antithyroid drugs for less than 3 months. With RNA extracted from PBMCs as input, the TCR library was made. TCR beta libraries were built with iRepertoire HTBI primers and Arm-PCR of CDR3 regions. Via MiXCR, TCRdb re-called the multiplex PCR reads, giving one row per CDR3 protein. The repertoire holds 540,000 or so distinct CDR3 sequences, with 13% as singletons. These sequences were also reported in another study, on T cells in Graves' hyperthyroidism and ophthalmopathy.

Sequenced here: peripheral blood mononuclear cells (PBMCs), sampled at new diagnosis, from a patient treated with antithyroid drugs. These receptors were collected from a man aged 25 to 45 with Graves disease.

This clonotype was observed at least ten times. The chain uses TRBV10-3 and TRBJ2-7; TRBD2 aligns across 11 bases. The CDR3 consists of 15 residues. The germline V gene has CDR1 ENHRY and CDR2 SYGVKD. After removal of 0 bases from V and 3 bases from J, the junction contained 1 base not matched to a gene. The CDR3 reads CAISESGTSGYEQYF. In nucleotides, the CDR3 is TGTGCCATCAGTGAGTCGGGGACTAGCGGCTACGAGCAGTACTTC.

Many counts were recorded for this clonotype. The V and J genes are TRBV5-6 and TRBJ2-3; 12 positions agree with TRBD2. Unmatched junction bases numbered 8, after V lost 7 bases and J lost 2 bases. CDR3 length: 16 amino acids. Germline V lookup: CDR1 SGHDT, CDR2 YYEEEE. CDR3 bases: TGTGCCAGCCATACAGGACTAGCGGGGTCCACAGATACGCAGTATTTT. Its translation: CASHTGLAGSTDTQYF.

For this clonotype: A read error may account for a junction end that differs from germline. The chain combines TRBV7-9 with TRBJ2-7; D is perhaps TRBD1 or TRBD2 (5 bases each). Germline V lookup: CDR1 SEHNR, CDR2 FQNEAQ (reference sequence). This CDR3 has 14 residues. CDR3 region: CAGSLKGPFDEQYF. As DNA, the CDR3 is TGTGCCGGCAGCTTAAAGGGACCCTTCGACGAGCAGTACTTC.

The V gene is TRBV7-6, the J gene TRBJ1-1, with TRBD1 matching over 7 bases. This CDR3 spans 13 amino acids. The germline V gene has CDR1 SGHVS and CDR2 FNYEAQ. With V trimmed by 1 base and J by 8 bases, 4 bases remained unmatched. The DNA of the CDR3 is TGTGCCAGCAGCTTAGTCATACAGGGGGAAGCTTTCTTT. This encodes CASSLVIQGEAFF.

In regard to this clonotype: The junction differs from germline at one of its ends, possibly a read error. The chain is built from TRBV20-1 and TRBJ2-1, with 10 bases that match TRBD2. The CDR3 has 15 amino acids. Germline V gene lookup returns CDR1 DFQATT and CDR2 SNEGSKA (reference sequence). In DNA form, the CDR3 reads TGCAGTGCTGAGAGCGGGAGGGCCTTCTACAATGAGCAGCTCTTC. It specifies CSAESGRAFYNEQLF.

The chain carries TRBV4-1 and TRBJ1-1; D may be TRBD1 (5 bases). Per germline, CDR1 MGHRA and CDR2 YSYEKL. This CDR3 has 14 amino acids. Trimming shortened V by 4 bases and J by 1 base, and 10 bases separated the two germline ends. For the CDR3, the DNA is TGCGCCAGCAGCCCGGACAAAAGGAACACTGAAGCTTTCTTT. This codes for CASSPDKRNTEAFF.

The chain combines TRBV15 with TRBJ2-5; D remains unclear. The CDR3 is 14 amino acids. Germline V lookup: CDR1 LNHNV, CDR2 YYDKDF (reference sequence). Trimming took off 7 bases at V and 5 bases at J, with 17 bases between the two ends. The CDR3 nucleotides are TGTGCCACCACCTCCCGCCTGGAAACGGAGACCCAGTACTTC. Translated, it gives CATTSRLETETQYF.

The table lists this clonotype with many counts. The chain uses TRBV20-1 and TRBJ2-3; TRBD2 agrees at 7 bases. Trimming at V came to 3 bases and at J to 6 bases, leaving 0 bases not matched to a gene. Germline lookup yields CDR1 DFQATT and CDR2 SNEGSKA (reference sequence). The CDR3 runs to 11 residues. CDR3 amino acids: CSASGRDTQYF. The CDR3 coding sequence is TGCAGTGCTAGCGGGAGGGATACGCAGTATTTT.

In this sample, this clonotype turned up many times. The V call is TRBV5-1, the J call TRBJ1-2; 8 bases line up with TRBD1. The germline CDR1 and CDR2 sequences are SGHRS and YFSETQ. Trimming took 3 bases from V and 6 from J; bases not matched to a gene: 7. This CDR3 comprises 14 residues. The CDR3: CASSSGTGSNGYTF. Here the CDR3 DNA reads TGCGCCAGCAGCTCGGGGACAGGCTCCAATGGCTACACCTTC.

This clonotype showed up many times. The rearrangement joins TRBV12-3 or TRBV12-4 to TRBJ2-5; the D gene is possibly TRBD2 (6 bases). V shed 7 bases and J shed 1 base, with 10 bases lying between them. CDR3 size: 13 residues. For the CDR3, the DNA is TGTGCCAGCACCGGGGACTCCCAAGAGACCCAGTACTTC. Its protein is CASTGDSQETQYF.

Turning to this clonotype: A read error is possible here, since a much larger clone lies one base away. The chain's CDR3 is CASSFLDRAGAGHNEQYF. CDR3 sequence (DNA): TGTGCCAGCAGTTTTCTCGACCGAGCGGGGGCGGGACACAATGAGCAGTACTTC. The chain links TRBV28 to TRBJ2-7; 8 nucleotides align to TRBD2. The germline V gene has CDR1 MDHEN and CDR2 SYDVKM. The CDR3 runs to 18 residues. After removal of 3 bases from V and 7 bases from J, the junction contained 20 bases not matched to a gene. Drawing the rest from reference TRBV28 and TRBJ2-7, the complete variable domain is DVKVTQSSRYLVKRTGEKVFLECVQDMDHENMFWYRQDPGLGLRLIYFSYDVKMKEKGDIPEGYSVSREKKERFSLILESASTNQTSMYLCASSFLDRAGAGHNEQYFGPGTRLTVT.

This clonotype has a count of ten or more. V gene TRBV29-1 combines with J gene TRBJ2-7; no firm D call. The CDR3 covers 12 residues. Germline values: CDR1 SQVTM, CDR2 ANQGSEA. Trimming took 4 bases from V and 3 from J, leaving 10 bases between them. Here the CDR3 reads CSVGSGHYEQYF. CDR3 coding DNA: TGCAGCGTTGGTTCGGGCCACTACGAGCAGTACTTC.

This clonotype was seen ten or more times. The V gene is TRBV5-1, the J gene TRBJ2-7; D possibly corresponds to TRBD2 (5 bases). The ends were cut back, 3 bases at V and 1 base at J, with 11 bases in the middle. CDR1 is SGHRS and CDR2 is YFSETQ in the germline V gene. The CDR3 has 14 residues. The CDR3 DNA is TGCGCCAGCAGCTCAAGACGGGAATCCTACGAGCAGTACTTC. Its protein is CASSSRRESYEQYF.

This clonotype turned up a few times. At one end the junction does not follow the germline gene, possibly because of a read error. The CDR3 DNA reads as TGTGCCAACAGCCAGGGGGGGGCGGAAAAACTGTTTTTT. Translated: CANSQGGAEKLFF. This rearrangement joins TRBV7-2 to TRBJ1-4; 7 bases fit TRBD1. The CDR3 covers 13 residues. Germline V gives CDR1 SGHTA, CDR2 FQGNSA.

This clonotype has at least ten counts. J is TRBJ2-3 and V is TRBV29-1, with 8 bases that match TRBD2. The CDR3 sequence is 16 residues long. Trimming took 0 bases from V and 4 from J; bases not matched to a gene: 9. Germline loops: CDR1 SQVTM, CDR2 ANQGSEA. CDR3 bases: TGCAGCGTTGAAGATCGGGTGCGGGAGGCCCCAGATACGCAGTATTTT. Its translation: CSVEDRVREAPDTQYF.

CDR3 nucleotide sequence: TGTGCCACCACCCACAACTATGGCTACACCTTC. This codes for CATTHNYGYTF. The gene calls are TRBV5-4 and TRBJ1-2; D not resolved. The CDR3 has 11 amino acids. The germline CDR1 and CDR2 sequences are SGHNT and YYREEE (reference sequence). With 9 bases removed from V and 2 bases from J, the gap between germline ends came to 8 bases.